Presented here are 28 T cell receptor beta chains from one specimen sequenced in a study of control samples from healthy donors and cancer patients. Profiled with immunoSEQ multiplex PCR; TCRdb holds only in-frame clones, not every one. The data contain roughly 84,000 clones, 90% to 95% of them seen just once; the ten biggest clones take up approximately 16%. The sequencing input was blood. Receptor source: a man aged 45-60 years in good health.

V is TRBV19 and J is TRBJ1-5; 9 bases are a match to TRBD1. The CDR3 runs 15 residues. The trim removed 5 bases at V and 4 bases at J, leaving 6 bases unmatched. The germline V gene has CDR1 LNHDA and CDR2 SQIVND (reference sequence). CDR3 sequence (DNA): TGTGCCAGTAGTGGCCCCGGGACAGGGAATCAGCCCCAGCATTTT. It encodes CASSGPGTGNQPQHF.

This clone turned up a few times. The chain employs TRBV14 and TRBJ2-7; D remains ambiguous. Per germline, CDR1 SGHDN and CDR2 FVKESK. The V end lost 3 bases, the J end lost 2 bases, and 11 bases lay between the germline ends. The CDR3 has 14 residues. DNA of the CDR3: TGTGCCAGCAGCCAGCTAGACACCACCTACGAGCAGTACTTC. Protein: CASSQLDTTYEQYF. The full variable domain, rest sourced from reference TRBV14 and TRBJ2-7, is EAGVTQFPSHSVIEKGQTVTLRCDPISGHDNLYWYRRVMGKEIKFLLHFVKESKQDESGMPNNRFLAERTGGTYSTLKVQPAELEDSGVYFCASSQLDTTYEQYFGPGTRLTVT.

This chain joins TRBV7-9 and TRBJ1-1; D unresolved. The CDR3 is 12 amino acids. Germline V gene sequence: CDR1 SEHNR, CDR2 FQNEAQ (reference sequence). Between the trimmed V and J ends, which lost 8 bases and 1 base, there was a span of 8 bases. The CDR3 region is CASGAANTEAFF. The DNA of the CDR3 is TGTGCCAGCGGAGCAGCGAACACTGAAGCTTTCTTT. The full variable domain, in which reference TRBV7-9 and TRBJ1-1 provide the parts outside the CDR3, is DTGVSQNPRHKITKRGQNVTFRCDPISEHNRLYWYRQTLGQGPEFLTYFQNEAQLEKSRLLSDRFSAERPKGSFSTLEIQRTEQGDSAMYLCASGAANTEAFFGQGTRLTVV.

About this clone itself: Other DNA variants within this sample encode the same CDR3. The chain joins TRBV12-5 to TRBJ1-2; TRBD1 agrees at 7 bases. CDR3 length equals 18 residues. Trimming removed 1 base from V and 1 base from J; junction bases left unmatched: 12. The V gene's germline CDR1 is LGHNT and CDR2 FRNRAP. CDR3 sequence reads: CASGLDILTGQGNYGYTF. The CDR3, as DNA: TGTGCTAGTGGTTTGGATATTTTGACAGGGCAAGGTAACTATGGCTACACCTTC.

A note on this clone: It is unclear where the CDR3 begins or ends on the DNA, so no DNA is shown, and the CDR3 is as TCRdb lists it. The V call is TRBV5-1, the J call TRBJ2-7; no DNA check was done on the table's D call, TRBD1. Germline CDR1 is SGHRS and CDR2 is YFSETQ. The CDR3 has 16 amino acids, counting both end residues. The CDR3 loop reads CASSPVPGDSSYEQYF.

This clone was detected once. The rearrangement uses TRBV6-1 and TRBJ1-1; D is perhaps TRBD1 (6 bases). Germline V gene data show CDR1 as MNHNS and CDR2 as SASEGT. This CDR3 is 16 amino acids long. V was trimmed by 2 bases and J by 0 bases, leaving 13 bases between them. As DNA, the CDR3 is TGTGCCAGCAGTGAATTCGGGGGCCCCATGAACACTGAAGCTTTCTTT. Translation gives CASSEFGGPMNTEAFF.

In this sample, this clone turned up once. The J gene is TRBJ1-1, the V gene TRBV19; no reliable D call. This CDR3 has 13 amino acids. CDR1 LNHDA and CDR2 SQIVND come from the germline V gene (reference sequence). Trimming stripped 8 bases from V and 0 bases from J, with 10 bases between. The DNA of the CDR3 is TGTGCCAGTGGGTCTACCGTGAACACTGAAGCTTTCTTT. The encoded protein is CASGSTVNTEAFF.

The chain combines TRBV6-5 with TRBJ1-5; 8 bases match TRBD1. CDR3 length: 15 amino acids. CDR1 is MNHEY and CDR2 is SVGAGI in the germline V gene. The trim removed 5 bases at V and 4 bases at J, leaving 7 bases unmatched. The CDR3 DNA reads TGTGCCAGCAGTCAACAGGGGGAACGGAATCAGCCCCAGCATTTT. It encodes CASSQQGERNQPQHF.

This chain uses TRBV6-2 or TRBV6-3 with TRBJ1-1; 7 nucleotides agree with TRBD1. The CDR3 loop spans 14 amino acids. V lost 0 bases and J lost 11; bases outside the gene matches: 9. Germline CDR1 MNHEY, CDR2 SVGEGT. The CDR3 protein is CASSYSRQGLGAFF. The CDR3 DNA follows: TGTGCCAGCAGTTACTCGAGACAGGGACTCGGGGCTTTCTTT.

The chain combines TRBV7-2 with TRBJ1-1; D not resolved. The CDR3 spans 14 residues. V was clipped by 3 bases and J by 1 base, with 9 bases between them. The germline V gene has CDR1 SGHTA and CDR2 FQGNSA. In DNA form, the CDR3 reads TGTGCCAGCAGCTTCCAAGGTGCGAACACTGAAGCTTTCTTT. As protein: CASSFQGANTEAFF. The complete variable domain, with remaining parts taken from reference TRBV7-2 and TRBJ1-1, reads GAGVSQSPSNKVTEKGKDVELRCDPISGHTALYWYRQSLGQGLEFLIYFQGNSAPDKSGLPSDRFSAERTGGSVSTLTIQRTQQEDSAVYLCASSFQGANTEAFFGQGTRLTVV.

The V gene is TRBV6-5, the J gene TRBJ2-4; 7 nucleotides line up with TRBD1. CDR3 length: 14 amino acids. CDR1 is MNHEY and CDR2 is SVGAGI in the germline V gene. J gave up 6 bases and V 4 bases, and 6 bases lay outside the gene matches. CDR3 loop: CASSFDRVANIQYF. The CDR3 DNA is TGTGCCAGCAGTTTCGACAGGGTGGCAAACATTCAGTACTTC.

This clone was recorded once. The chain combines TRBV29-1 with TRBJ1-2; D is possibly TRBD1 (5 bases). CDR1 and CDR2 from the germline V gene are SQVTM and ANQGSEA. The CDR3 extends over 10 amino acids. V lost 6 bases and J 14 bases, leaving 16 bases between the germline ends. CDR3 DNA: TGCAGCGTGTATCAGGGTGAGAGGACCTTC. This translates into CSVYQGERTF.

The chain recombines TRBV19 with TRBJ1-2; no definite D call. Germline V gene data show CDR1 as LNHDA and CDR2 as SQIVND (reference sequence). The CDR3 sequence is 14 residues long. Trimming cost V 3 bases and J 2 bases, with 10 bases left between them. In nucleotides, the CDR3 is TGTGCCAGTAGTATCGGCGCGGTGAACTATGGCTACACCTTC. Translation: CASSIGAVNYGYTF.

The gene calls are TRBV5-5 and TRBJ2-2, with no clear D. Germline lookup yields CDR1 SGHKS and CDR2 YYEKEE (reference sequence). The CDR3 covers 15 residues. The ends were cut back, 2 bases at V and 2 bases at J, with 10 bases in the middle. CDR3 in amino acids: CASSFGLVNTGELFF. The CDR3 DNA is TGTGCCAGCAGCTTTGGTCTGGTAAACACCGGGGAGCTGTTTTTT.

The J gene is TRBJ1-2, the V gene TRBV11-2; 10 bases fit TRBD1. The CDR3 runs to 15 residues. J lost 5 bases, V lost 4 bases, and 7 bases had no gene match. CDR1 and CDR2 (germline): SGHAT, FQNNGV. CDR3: CASSYPGQGNYGYTF. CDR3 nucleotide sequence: TGTGCCAGCAGCTATCCGGGACAGGGGAATTATGGCTACACCTTC.

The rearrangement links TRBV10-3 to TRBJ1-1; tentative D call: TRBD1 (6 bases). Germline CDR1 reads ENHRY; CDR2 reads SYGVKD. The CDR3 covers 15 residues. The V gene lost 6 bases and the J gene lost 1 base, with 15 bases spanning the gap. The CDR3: CAISDTGYSNTEAFF. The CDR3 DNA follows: TGTGCCATCAGCGATACAGGGTACTCGAACACTGAAGCTTTCTTT.

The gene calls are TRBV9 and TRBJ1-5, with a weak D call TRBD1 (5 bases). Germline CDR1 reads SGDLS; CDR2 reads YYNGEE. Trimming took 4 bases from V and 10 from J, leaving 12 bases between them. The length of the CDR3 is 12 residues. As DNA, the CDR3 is TGTGCCAGCAGCCAAGATAGGGGACCCCAGCATTTT. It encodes CASSQDRGPQHF.

The DNA of the CDR3 is TGTGCCAGCAGGGCGGGCAGGGTGAATTCACCCCTCCACTTT. As protein: CASRAGRVNSPLHF. The chain combines TRBV5-6 with TRBJ1-6; maybe TRBD1 (5 bases). V was cut by 5 bases and J by 7 bases, with 13 bases left in between. The CDR3 runs 14 residues. Germline CDR1 reads SGHDT; CDR2 reads YYEEEE.

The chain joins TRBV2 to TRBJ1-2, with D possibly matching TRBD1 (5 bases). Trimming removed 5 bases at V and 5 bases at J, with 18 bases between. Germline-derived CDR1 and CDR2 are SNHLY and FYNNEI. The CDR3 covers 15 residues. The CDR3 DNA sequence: TGTGCCAGCAGTACCCGGGACCACCAAAGGTATGGCTACACCTTC. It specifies CASSTRDHQRYGYTF. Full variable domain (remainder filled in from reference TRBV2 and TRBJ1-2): EPEVTQTPSHQVTQMGQEVILRCVPISNHLYFYWYRQILGQKVEFLVSFYNNEISEKSEIFDDQFSVERPDGSNFTLKIRSTKLEDSAMYFCASSTRDHQRYGYTFGSGTRLTVV.

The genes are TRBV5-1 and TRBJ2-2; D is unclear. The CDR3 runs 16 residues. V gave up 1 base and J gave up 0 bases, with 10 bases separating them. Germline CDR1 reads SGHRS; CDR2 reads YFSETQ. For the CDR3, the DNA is TGCGCCAGCAGCTTGAAAAGGGTACCGAACACCGGGGAGCTGTTTTTT. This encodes CASSLKRVPNTGELFF.

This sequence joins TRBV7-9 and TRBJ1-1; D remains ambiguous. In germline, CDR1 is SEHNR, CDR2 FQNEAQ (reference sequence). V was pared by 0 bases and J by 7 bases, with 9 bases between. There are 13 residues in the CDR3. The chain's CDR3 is CASSLAHGVEAFF. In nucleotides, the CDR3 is TGTGCCAGCAGCTTAGCGCATGGGGTTGAAGCTTTCTTT.

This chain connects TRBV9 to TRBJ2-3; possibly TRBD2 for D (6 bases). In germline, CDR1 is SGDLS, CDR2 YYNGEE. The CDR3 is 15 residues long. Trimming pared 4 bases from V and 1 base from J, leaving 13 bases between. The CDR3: CASSPPGLRTDTQYF. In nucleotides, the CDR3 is TGTGCCAGCAGCCCCCCGGGACTCCGCACAGATACGCAGTATTTT.

The CDR3 sequence: CASSQRPGLGNIQYF. The CDR3 DNA reads as TGTGCCAGCAGCCAACGTCCGGGTCTCGGAAACATTCAGTACTTC. V is TRBV6-2 or TRBV6-3 and J is TRBJ2-4; no firm D call. The CDR3 runs 15 residues. The ends were cut back, 6 bases at V and 6 bases at J, with 18 bases in the middle. CDR1 is MNHEY, CDR2 SVGEGT, per germline.

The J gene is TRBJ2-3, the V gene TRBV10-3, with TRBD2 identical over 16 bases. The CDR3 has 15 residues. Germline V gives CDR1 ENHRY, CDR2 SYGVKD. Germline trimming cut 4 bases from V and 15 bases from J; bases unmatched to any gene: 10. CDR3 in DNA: TGTGCCATCAGTGGGAGGGATGGGACTAGCGGGGGGGCATATTTT. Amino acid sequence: CAISGRDGTSGGAYF.

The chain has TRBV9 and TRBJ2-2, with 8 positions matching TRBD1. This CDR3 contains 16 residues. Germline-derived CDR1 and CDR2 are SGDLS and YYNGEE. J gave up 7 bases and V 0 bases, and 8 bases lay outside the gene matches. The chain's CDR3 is CASSVGPGGLVGELFF. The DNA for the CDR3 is TGTGCCAGCAGCGTAGGCCCAGGGGGCCTGGTCGGGGAGCTGTTTTTT.

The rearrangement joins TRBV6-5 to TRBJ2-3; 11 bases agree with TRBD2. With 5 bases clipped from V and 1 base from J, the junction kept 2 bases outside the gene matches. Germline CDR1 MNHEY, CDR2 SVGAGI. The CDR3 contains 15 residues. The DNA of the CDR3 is TGTGCCAGCAGTCTAGCGGGGGGTGGCACAGATACGCAGTATTTT. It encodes CASSLAGGGTDTQYF.

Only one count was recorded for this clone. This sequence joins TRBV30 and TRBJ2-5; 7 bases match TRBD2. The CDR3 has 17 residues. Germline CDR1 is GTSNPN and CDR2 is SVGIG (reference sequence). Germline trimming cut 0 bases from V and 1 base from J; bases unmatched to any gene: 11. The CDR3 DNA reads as TGTGCCTGGAGTGTACAGCCGTTGCGGGGGAGCCAAGAGACCCAGTACTTC. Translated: CAWSVQPLRGSQETQYF.

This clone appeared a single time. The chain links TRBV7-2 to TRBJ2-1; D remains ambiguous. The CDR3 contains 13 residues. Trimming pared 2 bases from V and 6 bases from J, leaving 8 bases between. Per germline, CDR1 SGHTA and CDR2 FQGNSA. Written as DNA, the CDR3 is TGTGCCAGCAGCTTAATAGGGATCAATGAGCAGTTCTTC. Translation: CASSLIGINEQFF.